This record concerns one T cell receptor (beta chain) sequence. Its antigen is undetermined. CDR3 length: 13 residues. Germline V gene sequence: CDR1 LGHNA, CDR2 YSLEER. V dropped 1 base and J dropped 3 bases, with 7 bases sitting between them. The library put unique molecular identifiers onto individual cDNA molecules. TCRdb re-called the RACE reads with MiXCR, one entry per CDR3 protein. The table shows 45,000 to 60,000 distinct CDR3 sequences, with 9.4% occurring only once. This sample is drawn from a study of human T cells and chemical hapten exposure. The wider study: Chiefly women, the patients showed alopecia areata, totalis or universalis.

Study-wide points: Given that the donors had alopecia, their immune response may differ from that seen in healthy people. TCRs exceeding 1 in 1000 frequency stayed unchanged with DPC sensitization.

Time point described: pre-sensitization, week 0. The treatment here: therapeutic diphenylcyclopropenone sensitization with weekly scalp DPC. Sequenced here: whole blood, sampled in connection with sensitization to the hapten diphenylcyclopropenone (DPC). The origin of this receptor is a woman between 40 and 55 years old with alopecia areata. Some clones in this sample may be carry-over from other donors' samples. The rearrangement uses TRBV4-3 and TRBJ2-7; D gene ambiguous. CDR3 DNA sequence: TGCGCCAGCAGCCAAGCCGTTCACTACGAGCAGTACTTC. Protein sequence: CASSQAVHYEQYF.